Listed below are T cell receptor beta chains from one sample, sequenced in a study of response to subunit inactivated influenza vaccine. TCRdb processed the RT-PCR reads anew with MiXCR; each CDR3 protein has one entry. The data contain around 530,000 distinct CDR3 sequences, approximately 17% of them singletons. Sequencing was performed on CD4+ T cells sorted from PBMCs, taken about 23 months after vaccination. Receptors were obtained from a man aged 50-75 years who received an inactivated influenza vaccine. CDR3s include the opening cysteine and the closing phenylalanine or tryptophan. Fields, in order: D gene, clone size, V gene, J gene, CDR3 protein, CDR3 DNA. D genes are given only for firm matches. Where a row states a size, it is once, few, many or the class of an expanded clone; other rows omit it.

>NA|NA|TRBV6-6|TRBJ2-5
CASSYSPEETQYF
TGTGCCAGCAGTTACTCCCCAGAAGAGACCCAGTACTTC
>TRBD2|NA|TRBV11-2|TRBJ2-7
CASSKSGGAYEQYF
TGTGCCAGCAGCAAAAGCGGGGGCGCCTACGAGCAGTACTTC
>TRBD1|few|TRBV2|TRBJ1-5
CASGRDRSNQPQHF
TGTGCCAGCGGAAGGGACAGGAGCAATCAGCCCCAGCATTTT
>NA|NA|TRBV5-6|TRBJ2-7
CASSSLTVPSYEQYF
TGTGCCAGCAGCTCCCTGACAGTACCCTCCTACGAGCAGTACTTC
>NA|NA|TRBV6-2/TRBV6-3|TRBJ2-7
CASSTYTQPTGRIYEQYF
TGTGCCAGCAGCACCTATACCCAACCGACAGGGAGGATCTACGAGCAGTACTTC
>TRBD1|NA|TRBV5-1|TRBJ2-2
CASSTGQGANGELFF
TGCGCCAGCAGCACCGGACAGGGGGCGAACGGGGAGCTGTTTTTT
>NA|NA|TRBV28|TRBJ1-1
CASSLSASSEAFF
TGTGCCAGCAGTTTATCGGCTAGCTCTGAAGCTTTCTTT
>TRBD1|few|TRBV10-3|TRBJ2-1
CAISTGGNEQFF
TGTGCCATCAGTACAGGGGGCAATGAGCAGTTCTTC
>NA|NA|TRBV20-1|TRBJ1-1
CSARVDNRGKAFF
TGCAGTGCTAGAGTAGATAATAGGGGAAAAGCTTTCTTT
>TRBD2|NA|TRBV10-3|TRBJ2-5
CAISGGLAMETQYF
TGTGCCATCAGTGGTGGACTAGCGATGGAGACCCAGTACTTC
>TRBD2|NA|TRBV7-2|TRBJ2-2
CASSFGPGGTGELFF
TGTGCCAGCAGCTTTGGTCCGGGAGGAACCGGGGAGCTGTTTTTT
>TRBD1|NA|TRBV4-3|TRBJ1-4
CASSPDWTGGDEKLFF
TGCGCCAGCAGCCCAGATTGGACAGGGGGGGATGAAAAACTGTTTTTT